This T cell receptor (beta chain) was sequenced in a study of CD8 T cells in acute hepatitis C reinfection (dated by TCRdb to 2020 to 2023). Regarding the research as a whole: This study examined the TCRbeta repertoire of CD8+ T cells that recognize the HCV NS3-1073 epitope, both during acute infection and after viral clearance. A few spontaneous resolvers contributed paired acute and follow-up samples. The investigation overall reported the following: Because bulk sequencing covered only the TCRbeta chain, the alphabeta pairing of the public clonotypes could not be determined. TRBV04 and TRBV06 gene families were preferentially used in all groups, and this usage was not explained by overrepresentation in the naive pool. CDR3 sequences shared with other epitopes were rare, and differing sequencing approaches may have limited exact matching. NS3-1073 specific repertoires were highly diverse, with no significant diversity differences between acute resolver, follow-up resolver and acute chronic samples. Some twelve public clonotypes were found regardless of outcome, and V04-02/J02-02 was used by one public clonotype. Chronically infected subjects had no follow-up repertoires because NS3-1073 specific cells were too rare to sort.

This clone was picked up one time. The specificity of this receptor is unknown. Per-base qualities were not stored, and no clone one base away is much larger. Genomic DNA was extracted from FACS-sorted cells, and TCRbeta chain sequencing was performed through the commercial immunoSEQ service. On the authors' methods: ImmunoSEQ Analyzer software v3.0 and R v3.5.1 were used to analyze the repertoire data. Only productive rearrangements were analyzed, because any sequences with stop codons or out-of-frame rearrangements were filtered out. Simpson diversity, Shannon entropy, CDR3 length and nucleotide addition metrics were obtained from the sequencing provider. Clonotypes were grouped by frequency into dominant, sub-dominant, low or lowest abundance categories, and clonotypes below 0.1% were left out of most analyses. Any CDR3 amino acid clonotype present in at least two subjects at a cumulative frequency of at least 0.5% was labeled public. TCRdb obtained this table from immuneACCESS and retained in-frame rearrangements with V and J assigned. These tables miss some clones; where compared with another copy, unresolved V genes account for less than half of the shortfall, and the remainder is unexplained. The DNA gave D and trimming, while V, J and clone size come from that table. This sample comprises about 38,000 clones, about 87% of them detected only once. More than 0.4% of the sample is in the top ten clones.

Taken from cysteine to phenylalanine, the CDR3 has 15 residues. Only CDR3 DNA is held: 45 bases, read in frame from base 1. CDR1 and CDR2 (SEHNR, FQNEAQ) derive from the germline V gene (reference sequence). The junction shows trimming of 5 bases on V and 5 bases on J, plus 16 bases between the germline ends. Read against the paper, the sample's time point label means: naive CD8 control sorted from an acute-time-point sample. Enrolled in the Montreal Hepatitis C Cohort (HEPCO) in Canada, the donors were people who inject drugs, and these donors were followed every 3 months. A positive HCV RNA or antibody test that followed a negative test within the previous 24 weeks was the definition used for acute primary HCV infection. CD3, CD8 and CD45RO antibodies were used for surface staining, and dead cells were excluded with an aqua fixable dye. Over 5 subjects who developed chronic infection, defined as HCV RNA positivity at 24 weeks, were also included in the cohort. From thawed, previously cryostored peripheral blood mononuclear cells, CD8+ T cells were purified through negative selection performed by means of the MACS CD8+ T cell Isolation Kit. A BD FACSAria II cell sorter was used to sort the cells.

Sequencing input: naive CD8+ T cells from PBMCs. Sample cell subset or site, as interpreted from the label and publication: sorted total naive CD45RO-negative CD8+ T cells. The receptor was isolated from a man aged 25 to 45 with chronic hepatitis C. This sequence uses TRBV7-9 and TRBJ2-1; the D call is tentative, TRBD1 or TRBD2, as each matches 5 bases. The DNA reads TGTGCCAGCAGCGAACGTGGGGGATCCCACAATGAGCAGTTCTTC. Translation gives CASSERGGSHNEQFF.